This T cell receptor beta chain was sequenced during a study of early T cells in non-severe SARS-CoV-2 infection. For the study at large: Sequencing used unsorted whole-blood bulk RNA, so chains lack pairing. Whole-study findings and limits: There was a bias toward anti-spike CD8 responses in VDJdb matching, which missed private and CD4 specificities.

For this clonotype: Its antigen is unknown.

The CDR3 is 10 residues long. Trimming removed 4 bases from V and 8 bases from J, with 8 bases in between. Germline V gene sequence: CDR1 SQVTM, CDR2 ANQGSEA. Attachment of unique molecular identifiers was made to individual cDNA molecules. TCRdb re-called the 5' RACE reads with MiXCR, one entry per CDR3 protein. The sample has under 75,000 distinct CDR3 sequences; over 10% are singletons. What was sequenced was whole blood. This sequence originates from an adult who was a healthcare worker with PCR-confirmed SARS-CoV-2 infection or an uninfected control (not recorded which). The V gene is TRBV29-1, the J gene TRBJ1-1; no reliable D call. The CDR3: CSVAETEAFF. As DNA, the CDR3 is TGCAGCGTTGCGGAAACAGAAGCTTTCTTT.